Listed here is a single T cell receptor beta chain. The target of this receptor is not known. No base-level quality is on record; no much larger clone is a single base apart. Library generation was performed with the immunoSEQ multiplex PCR assay. For the multiplex PCR, a mixture combining 60 forward primers for TCR Vbeta segments and 13 reverse primers for TCR Jbeta segments was used. Amplification of the CDR3 region of rearranged TCR beta genes was performed with a multiplex PCR assay on genomic DNA. On the Illumina HiSeq System, the amplified TCR beta libraries were sequenced as 87-base-pair reads. In the authors' own workflow: A later analysis counted some 80 million unique TCR beta chains across the 550 to 700 repertoires, and roughly 11 million of these chains were shared by at least two donors. Raw reads were error-corrected and collapsed into unique sequences by a nearest-neighbor algorithm in which closely related sequences were merged to remove PCR and sequencing errors. To assign V, D and J gene segments, CDR3 sequences were aligned to IMGT reference sequences. For a sequence to be retained, a match of at least six nucleotides was required to both a V gene segment and a J gene segment. Rearrangements were classified as productive when the CDR3 lacked stop codons and remained in frame with V and J, and all other rearrangements were classified as non-productive. Following IMGT convention, CDR3 was defined as the stretch from the second conserved V-encoded cysteine up to the conserved J-encoded phenylalanine. The earlier analysis of about 590 of the donors excluded sequences that lacked an unambiguous match to a single V gene segment. An earlier analysis of several hundred of the donors called V segments functional above 56.7% productive rearrangements and segregating when the between-donor standard deviation exceeded 5%. To diagnose cytomegalovirus status from the catalog of TCR beta chain sequences, a statistical classification framework was built. In a later analysis, V and J genes were assigned by comparing TCR nucleotide sequences against IMGT/GENE-DB human TR gene sequences. The TCRdist pipeline was used in a later analysis to assign CDR3 sequences and most-parsimonious VDJ recombination scenarios. A later analysis defined each TCR beta chain by its CDR3 amino acid sequence plus V-gene family, and excluded reads lacking a unique V-gene family. A later analysis removed roughly 590 highly shared, low-generation-probability nucleotide sequences to deal with suspected cross-contamination and a sequencing artifact. In a later analysis, a clonal expansion index for each public chain was calculated from normalized within-repertoire ranks of inferred template counts. A later analysis computed generation probabilities with a VDJ recombination model fitted to out-of-frame rearrangements, and checked the results against IGoR. A later analysis scored TCR-TCR, TCR-HLA and TCR-CMV co-occurrence with hypergeometric tests, applying a repertoire-size bias correction to TCR pairs. In a later analysis, false discovery rates were estimated by permuting HLA or CMV assignments 20 times. In a later analysis, co-occurring TCRs were grouped with DBSCAN, and TCRdist sequence similarity was added when clustering was performed within HLA-allele-positive subsets. Co-occurrence clustering excluded repertoires with fewer than 30,000 or more than 120,000 public chains, plus five with anomalous nucleotide sharing. Imported from immuneACCESS, the table was reduced by TCRdb to in-frame sequences with V and J called. These copies leave out some clones; in studies compared against another copy, an unresolved V gene accounts for under half, and the cause of the remainder is not known. V and J calls and clone size are as listed in that table; D and trimming were resolved from the DNA. This sample gives 150,000 to 200,000 clones in total; about 85% of them show up just once. In total, the top ten clones hold roughly 6.3% of the sample.

These data come from a study of cytomegalovirus exposure and HLA in healthy donors (dated by TCRdb to about 2017). Some background on the complete study: In an earlier analysis of 587 of the donors, 250 to 350 Gb of sequence data and 117 million unique TCR beta sequences from roughly 190 million T cells were reported. About 280 gigabases of sequencing data and 91 million or so unique TCR sequences made up an early release that covered some 640 HLA-typed donors. Among the roughly 400 genotyped donors, around 79% belonged to the genetic ancestry cluster associated with self-reported Caucasian donors. The aim of the study was to test whether cataloging public T cell receptors could identify signatures of past pathogen exposure. The study used immunosequencing to profile the T cell repertoires of 670 or so subjects and linked those repertoires to cytomegalovirus serostatus. Along with the approximately 670-subject first cohort, a separate validation cohort of 120 different subjects was used. To predict cytomegalovirus infection status, the study brought together high-throughput TCR immunosequencing, statistical association of individual TCRs with disease status, and machine learning. A later analysis re-analyzed previously published TCR beta repertoires from about 600 donors and added high-resolution HLA genotyping to study TCR occurrence patterns. The later analysis used no new phenotypic data to find candidate immune exposures, relying instead on TCR beta sequences and their occurrence across donors. An earlier analysis of about 620 of the donors applied high-throughput TCR beta sequencing to assess whether each TCR beta V gene segment acted as functional or pseudogenic. Donor age, sex, ethnicity and CMV serostatus were compiled alongside the repertoire data. A later genetic analysis used genome-wide SNP genotypes for about three fifths of the 666 donors, treating that subset as a discovery cohort. Every discovery cohort repertoire had been produced on one sequencing platform. Both class I and class II loci were covered by HLA typing, at four-digit resolution. Typing coverage differed by locus: A, B, C, DRB1 and DQB1 were typed in roughly 620-640 donors, DQA1 in roughly 500, DPA1 in around 600, and DPB1 in just under 490. Five DR-DQ haplotypes were treated as single units for association and clustering because of strong linkage in the cohort. Across about 380 genotyped donors of the cohort, an average of about 200,000 unique TCR beta nucleotide sequences per donor were sequenced, and 15% to 20% of those sequences were non-productive.

The CDR3 spans 15 residues, from the cysteine through the phenylalanine. The read is trimmed to its CDR3 DNA, 45 bases read in frame from base 1. In the germline V gene, CDR1 corresponds to SNHLY and CDR2 to FYNNEI. The full study reports these points: In a later genetic analysis, a missense DCLRE1C variant was associated with V-gene and J-gene trimming of TCR beta chains, and the association was replicated in an independent cohort. In a later analysis, most CMV-associated TCR beta chains were found to appear HLA-restricted, with HLA associations seemingly driven largely by CMV exposure. Specific HLA alleles were associated with over 15,000 TCR beta sequences at a false discovery rate of 0.05 in a later analysis. Across donors, most TCR sequences were observed very rarely, whereas some public TCRs were present in many individuals. Because counts were too low, roughly 17 rarely observed V segments, including chromosome 9 orphons, were left out of the earlier analysis of 500 to 750 of the donors. Immune exposure information for the cohort was limited to CMV serostatus. In a later analysis, several top co-occurrence clusters were reported to appear linked to parvovirus B19, influenza, CMV and Epstein-Barr virus. The authors suggested that the approach could potentially be extended to other disease states and immunological phenotypes. When HLA alleles, especially DR and DQ, strongly co-occurred, TCR associations were difficult to assign to individual alleles. Sequencing depth was assumed to be roughly uniform across donors in the presence/absence analyses, though that assumption may not hold. In this cohort, only TCR beta chains were sequenced, and detectable features were limited by the absence of alpha or paired-chain data. According to a later analysis, TCR association rates differed among HLA loci, with DRB1 alleles showing the most associated TCRs and HLA-C alleles showing the fewest. A few of the identified cytomegalovirus-associated TCR beta chains were confirmed in vitro to be specific for cytomegalovirus antigens. Broadly in line with IMGT annotations, most TCR beta V segments showed up in productive rearrangements about 87% or about 30% of the time in an earlier analysis of a few hundred of the donors. Some IMGT-functional V segments, including TRBV6-2 and TRBV6-3, could not be told apart with the 87-base-pair reads, so those segments were excluded. Linkage disequilibrium might explain the correlated functional status among segregating V segments, but an unknown experimental factor could not be ruled out. Compared with equally common non-associated chains, HLA-associated TCR beta chains in a later analysis were more clonally expanded and had lower generation probabilities. A further reported finding was that TCR beta sequences accurately predicted the HLA-A and HLA-B alleles for most subjects in the first cohort. In the study, some 180 TCR beta chains were listed as associated with cytomegalovirus. A cluster of highly shared sequence variants was judged likely to be a technical artifact of the sequencing pipeline. Because HLA typing was missing for some donors at each locus, association tests included only the typed subset. Cytomegalovirus status was reported to be diagnosed by the classifier with high specificity and sensitivity in both the original and validation cohorts. In a later genetic analysis, fewer N-insertions in productive TCRs were reported among donors in an Asian-associated ancestry cluster than the approximately 710-donor mean.

The cohort consisted of some 670 healthy bone marrow donors. At the time of sampling, all cohort members were nominally healthy, though unrecorded immune exposures were likely present. The donor was CMV seropositive and belonged to the group of over 250 seropositive cohort members. A peripheral blood sample was collected from each donor, and TCR beta sequencing was performed on peripheral blood mononuclear cells. The Qiagen DNeasy Blood Extraction Kit was used to extract genomic DNA from the blood cell samples. The rearrangement combines TRBV2 with TRBJ2-5, and 8 junctional nucleotides match TRBD2. The assigned J gene may be wrong: the sequence end matches TRBJ2-7 better. The sequenced material came from PBMCs. The sequence derives from a male donor in good health and CMV-seropositive. The nucleotides read TGTGCCAGCAGAATCCCGGGACTAGGAACCTACGAGCAGTACTTC. Its translation is CASRIPGLGTYEQYF.